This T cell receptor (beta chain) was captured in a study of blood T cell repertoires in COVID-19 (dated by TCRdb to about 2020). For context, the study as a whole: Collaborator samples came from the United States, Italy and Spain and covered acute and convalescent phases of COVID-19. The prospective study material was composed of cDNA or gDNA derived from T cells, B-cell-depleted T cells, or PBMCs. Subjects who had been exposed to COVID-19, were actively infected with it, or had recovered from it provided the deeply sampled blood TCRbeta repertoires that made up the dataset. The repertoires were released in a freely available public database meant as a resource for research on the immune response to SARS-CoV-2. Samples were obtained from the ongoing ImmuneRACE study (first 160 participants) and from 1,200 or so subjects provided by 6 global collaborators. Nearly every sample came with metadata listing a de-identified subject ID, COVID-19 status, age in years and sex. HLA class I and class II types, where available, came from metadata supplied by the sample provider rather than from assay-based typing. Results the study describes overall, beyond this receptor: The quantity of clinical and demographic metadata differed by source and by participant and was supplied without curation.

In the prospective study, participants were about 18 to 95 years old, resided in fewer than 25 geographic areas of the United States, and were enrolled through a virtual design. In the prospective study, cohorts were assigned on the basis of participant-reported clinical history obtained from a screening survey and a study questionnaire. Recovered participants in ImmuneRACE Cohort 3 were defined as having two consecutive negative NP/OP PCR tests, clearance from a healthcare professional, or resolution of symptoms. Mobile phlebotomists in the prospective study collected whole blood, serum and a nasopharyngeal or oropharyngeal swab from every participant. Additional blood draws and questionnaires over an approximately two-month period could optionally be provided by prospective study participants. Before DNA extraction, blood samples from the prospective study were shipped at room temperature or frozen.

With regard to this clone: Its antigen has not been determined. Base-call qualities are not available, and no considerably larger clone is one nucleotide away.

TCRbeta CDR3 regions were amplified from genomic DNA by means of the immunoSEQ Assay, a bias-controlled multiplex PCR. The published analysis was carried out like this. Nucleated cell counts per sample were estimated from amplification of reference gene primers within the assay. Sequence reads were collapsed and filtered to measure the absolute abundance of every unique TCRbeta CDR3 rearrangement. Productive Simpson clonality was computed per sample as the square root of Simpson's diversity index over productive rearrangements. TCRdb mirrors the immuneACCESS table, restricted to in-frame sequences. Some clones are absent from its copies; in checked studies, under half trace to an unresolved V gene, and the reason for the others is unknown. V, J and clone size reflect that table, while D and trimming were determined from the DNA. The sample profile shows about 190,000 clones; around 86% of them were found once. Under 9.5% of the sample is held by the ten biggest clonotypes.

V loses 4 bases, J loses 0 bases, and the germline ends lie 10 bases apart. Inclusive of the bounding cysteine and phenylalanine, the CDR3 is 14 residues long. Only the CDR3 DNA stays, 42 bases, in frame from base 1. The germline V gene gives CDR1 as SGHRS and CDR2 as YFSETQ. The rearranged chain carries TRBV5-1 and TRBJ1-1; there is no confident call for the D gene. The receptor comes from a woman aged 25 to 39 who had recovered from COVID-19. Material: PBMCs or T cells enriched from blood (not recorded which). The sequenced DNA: TGCGCCAGCAGCCTGGAAGCCATGAACACTGAAGCTTTCTTT. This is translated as CASSLEAMNTEAFF.